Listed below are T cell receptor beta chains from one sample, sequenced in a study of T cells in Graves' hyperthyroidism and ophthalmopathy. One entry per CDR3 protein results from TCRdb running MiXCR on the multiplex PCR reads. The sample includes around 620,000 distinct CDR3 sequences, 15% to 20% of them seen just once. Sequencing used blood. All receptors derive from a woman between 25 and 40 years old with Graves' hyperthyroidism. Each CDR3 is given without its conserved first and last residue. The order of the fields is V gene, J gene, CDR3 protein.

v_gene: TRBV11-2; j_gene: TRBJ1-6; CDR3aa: ASSYASFTVNSPLH
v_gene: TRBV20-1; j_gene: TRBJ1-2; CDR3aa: SARYRAYGYT
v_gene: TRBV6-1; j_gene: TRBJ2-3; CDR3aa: ASSSQWAGGPGDTQY
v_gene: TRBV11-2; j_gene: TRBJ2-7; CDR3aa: ASSLGAGVYEQY
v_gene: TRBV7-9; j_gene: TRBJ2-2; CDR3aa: ASTPWGAGELF
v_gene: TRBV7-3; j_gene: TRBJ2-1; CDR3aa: ASSSRRDNEQF
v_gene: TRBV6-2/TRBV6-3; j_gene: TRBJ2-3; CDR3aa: ASKPHRDSTDTQY
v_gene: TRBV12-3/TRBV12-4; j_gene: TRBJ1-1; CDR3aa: ASRPRGSRDTEAF
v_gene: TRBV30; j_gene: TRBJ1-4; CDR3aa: AWSVGAVEKLF
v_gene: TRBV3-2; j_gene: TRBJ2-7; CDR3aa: ASSRSQTSGVSYEQY
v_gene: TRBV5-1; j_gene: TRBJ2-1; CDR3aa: ASSLVAGEDEQF
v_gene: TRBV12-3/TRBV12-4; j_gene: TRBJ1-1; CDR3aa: ASLARPNTEAF
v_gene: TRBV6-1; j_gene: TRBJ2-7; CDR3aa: ASSYWDKAYEQY
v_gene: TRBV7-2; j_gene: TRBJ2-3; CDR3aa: ASSSNPSGSTDTQY
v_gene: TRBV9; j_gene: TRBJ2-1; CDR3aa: ASSETSGLNEQF
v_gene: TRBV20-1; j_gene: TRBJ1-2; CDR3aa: SASIPRQALGYT
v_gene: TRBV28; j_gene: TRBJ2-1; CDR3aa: ASRYTDEQF
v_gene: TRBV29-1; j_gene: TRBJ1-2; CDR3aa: SVNVGRVYGYT
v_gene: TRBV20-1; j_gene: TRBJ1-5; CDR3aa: SARDGGARGEPQH
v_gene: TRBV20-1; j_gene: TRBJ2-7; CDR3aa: SASSGLAGEYEQY
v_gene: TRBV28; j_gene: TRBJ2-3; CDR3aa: AITGTSGDTDTQY
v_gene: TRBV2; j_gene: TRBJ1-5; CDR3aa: ASRKGSDQPQH
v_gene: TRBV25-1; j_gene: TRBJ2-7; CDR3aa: ASSEWAREQY
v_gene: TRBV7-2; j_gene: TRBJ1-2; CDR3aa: ASSFNYHTNYGYT
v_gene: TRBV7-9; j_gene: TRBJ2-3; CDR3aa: ASSFVPGSGSTDTQY
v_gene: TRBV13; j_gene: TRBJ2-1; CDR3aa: ASSLGLAGYYNEQF
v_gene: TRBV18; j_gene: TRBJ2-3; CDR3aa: ASSPGERDTQY
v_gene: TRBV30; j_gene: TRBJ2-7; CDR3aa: ACDRDLSYEQY
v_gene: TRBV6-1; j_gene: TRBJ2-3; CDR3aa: ASSPGGASTDTQY
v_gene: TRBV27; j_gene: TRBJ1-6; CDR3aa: ASSLSPGGIPLH
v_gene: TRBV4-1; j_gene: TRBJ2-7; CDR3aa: ASSPLLGQGYEQY
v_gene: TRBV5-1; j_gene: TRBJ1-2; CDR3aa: ASSLEDSGFGYT
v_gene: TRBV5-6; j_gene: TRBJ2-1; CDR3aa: ASSTRPDTGRQF
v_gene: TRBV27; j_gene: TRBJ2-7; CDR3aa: ASRFSGAYEQY
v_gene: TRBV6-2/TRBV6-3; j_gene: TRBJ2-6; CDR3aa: ASSYSRGSGANVLT
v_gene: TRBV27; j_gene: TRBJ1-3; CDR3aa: ASKFNFRGPGNTIY
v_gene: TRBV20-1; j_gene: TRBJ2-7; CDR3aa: SARDSRRDASGEQY
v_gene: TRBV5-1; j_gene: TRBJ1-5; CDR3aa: ASSADGQGNQPQH
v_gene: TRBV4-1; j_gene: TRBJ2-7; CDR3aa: ASSQDSGRAGEQY
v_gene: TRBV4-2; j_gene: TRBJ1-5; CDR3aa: ASSQGTGANQPQH
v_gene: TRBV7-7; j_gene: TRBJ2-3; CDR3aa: ASSYPGADTQY
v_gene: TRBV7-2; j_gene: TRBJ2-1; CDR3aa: ASSLAIMSGEQF
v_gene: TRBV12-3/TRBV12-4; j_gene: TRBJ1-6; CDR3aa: ASSSEGGGSPLH
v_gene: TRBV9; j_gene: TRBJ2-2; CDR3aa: ASSVDAGPNTGELF
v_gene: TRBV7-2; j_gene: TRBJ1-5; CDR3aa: ASSLAIGLGQPQH
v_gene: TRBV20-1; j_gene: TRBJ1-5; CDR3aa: SASWVPSSNQPQH
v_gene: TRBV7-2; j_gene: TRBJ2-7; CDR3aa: ASSLERGGYEQY
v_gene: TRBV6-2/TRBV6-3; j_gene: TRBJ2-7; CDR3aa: ASSYTPGTSASYEQY